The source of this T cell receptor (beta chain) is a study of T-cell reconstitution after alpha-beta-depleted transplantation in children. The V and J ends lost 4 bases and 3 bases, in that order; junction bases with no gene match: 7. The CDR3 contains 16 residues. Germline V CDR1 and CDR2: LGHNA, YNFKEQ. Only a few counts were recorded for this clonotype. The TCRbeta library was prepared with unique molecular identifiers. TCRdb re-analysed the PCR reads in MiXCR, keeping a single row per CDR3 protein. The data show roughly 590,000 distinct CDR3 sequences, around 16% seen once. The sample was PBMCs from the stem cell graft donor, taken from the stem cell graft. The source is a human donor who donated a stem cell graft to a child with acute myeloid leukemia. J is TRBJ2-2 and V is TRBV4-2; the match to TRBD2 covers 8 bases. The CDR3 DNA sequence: TGTGCCAGCAGCCCCGGGAGGGGGGGCCACACCGGGGAGCTGTTTTTT. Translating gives CASSPGRGGHTGELFF.